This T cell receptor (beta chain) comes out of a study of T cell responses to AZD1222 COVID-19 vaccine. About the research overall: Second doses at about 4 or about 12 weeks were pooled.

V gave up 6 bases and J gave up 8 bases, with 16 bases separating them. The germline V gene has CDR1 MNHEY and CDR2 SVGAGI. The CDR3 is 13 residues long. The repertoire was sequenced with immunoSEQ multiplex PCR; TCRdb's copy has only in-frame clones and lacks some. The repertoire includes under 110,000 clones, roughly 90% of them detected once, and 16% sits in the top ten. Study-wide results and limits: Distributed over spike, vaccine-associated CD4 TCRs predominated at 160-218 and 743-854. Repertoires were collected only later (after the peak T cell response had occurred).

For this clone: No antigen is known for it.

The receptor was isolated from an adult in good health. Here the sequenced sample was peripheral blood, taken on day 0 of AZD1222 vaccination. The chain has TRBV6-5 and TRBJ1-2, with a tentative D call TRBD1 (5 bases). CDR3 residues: CASRNGGEDGYTF. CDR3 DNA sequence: TGTGCCAGCAGAAACGGAGGGGAGGACGGCTACACCTTC.